The following is a TCR beta chain sequence with its context. Antigen: not known. As for treatment: about 20 received Ad26.COV2.S at low or high dose, single or two shots; 5 received placebo; per-sample allocation not given. Sampling took place 63 days after the first vaccine or placebo injection. This entry belongs to a study of Ad26.COV2.S vaccination and SARS-CoV-2 variants. Study summary: A COV1001 Ad26.COV2.S trial-arm participant provided the sample. Intramuscular Ad26.COV2.S at 5x10^10 or 1x10^11 viral particles. Study outcomes and limitations: Reportedly, after vaccination the spike-specific CD8+ and CD4+ T cell responses displayed substantial breadth. The TCR breadth and depth analyses may have understated or missed part of the total T cell responses.

Only in-frame clones appear in the TCRdb table, and some are missing; sequencing was by immunoSEQ multiplex PCR. The sample has about 460,000 clones, roughly nine tenths seen once. The CDR3 contains 16 residues. Losses at the gene ends were 2 bases for V and 6 bases for J; bases not matched to a gene: 6. The germline CDR1 and CDR2 sequences are LNHDA and SQIVND (reference sequence). Source: peripheral blood, taken in a trial of Ad26.COV2.S vaccine versus placebo. This TCR derives from a person between 18 and 65 years old who received the Ad26.COV2.S COVID-19 vaccine or a placebo. The rearrangement joins TRBV19 to TRBJ2-1; TRBD1 agrees at 11 bases. The CDR3 DNA is TGTGCCAGTAGTATATCCGGGACAGGGGGAATCAATGAGCAGTTCTTC. Residues: CASSISGTGGINEQFF. Together with reference TRBV19 and TRBJ2-1, the CDR3 gives the full variable domain: DGGITQSPKYLFRKEGQNVTLSCEQNLNHDAMYWYRQDPGQGLRLIYYSQIVNDFQKGDIAEGYSVSREKKESFPLTVTSAQKNPTAFYLCASSISGTGGINEQFFGPGTRLTVL.